The entry below gives a single TCR beta chain sequence along with its context. Trimming left V 7 bases short and J 4 bases short, with 17 bases between. Germline values: CDR1 SGHRS, CDR2 YFSETQ. The CDR3 has 15 residues. This sample stems from a study of Ad26.COV2.S vaccination and SARS-CoV-2 variants. Treatment noted: some 20 received Ad26.COV2.S at low or high dose, single or two shots; about 5 received placebo; per-sample allocation not given. Samples came from day 63 after the first vaccine or placebo injection. A Boston donor was an adult aged 18-55 years. TCRdb's table, derived via immunoSEQ multiplex PCR, lists solely in-frame clones and lacks some. The sample includes over 450,000 clones, 70% to 90% seen only once; the top ten take under 2%.

Sequenced material: peripheral blood, taken in a trial of Ad26.COV2.S vaccine versus placebo. V is TRBV5-1 and J is TRBJ2-2; the D gene is possibly TRBD1 (7 bases). The source of this sequence is a person aged 18 to 65 who received the Ad26.COV2.S COVID-19 vaccine or a placebo. Written as DNA, the CDR3 is TGCGCCAGCGGACAGGAACGGGAGACCACCGGGGAGCTGTTTTTT. Residues: CASGQERETTGELFF.